This T cell receptor beta chain emerged from a study of CD8+ T cells in alopecia areata. Study findings and constraints: Scalp repertoires also include resident alphabeta T cells from normal skin. Sharing of TCR sequences between patients (possibly for HLA-related reasons) was less clear than in mice.

Investigators isolated RNA and reverse transcribed it into cDNA to act as the sequencing template. Libraries were prepared by immunoSEQ multiplex PCR; TCRdb keeps only in-frame clonotypes and omits some of them. The table has tens of thousands of clones, around 62% seen once; the top ten hold roughly 4.5%. Note on this clone: Its target is not known.

Five patients' CD4+ populations were sorted into CD25+CD127- cells. Using a FACSAria, the CD4+ and CD8+ T cells were sorted from the PBMCs. Germline assignment: CDR1 MNHNS and CDR2 SASEGT. This CDR3 comprises 14 residues. The V end lost 11 bases, the J end lost 2 bases, and 19 bases lay between the germline ends. The source is a human donor with alopecia areata. This chain links TRBV6-1 with TRBJ2-7, with D possibly matching TRBD2 (6 bases). Sequenced input: CD4+ Tregs sorted from blood. The CDR3 loop is CALDGGTQAYEQYF. The CDR3 nucleotides read TGTGCCTTGGATGGGGGGACTCAGGCCTACGAGCAGTACTTC.